The 23 T cell receptor beta chains reported below all come from one sample, sequenced in a study of blood T cell repertoires in COVID-19. Profiled with immunoSEQ multiplex PCR; TCRdb holds only in-frame clones, not every one. The sample records roughly 40,000 clones, roughly 78% being singletons. Input material: peripheral blood. Source of these receptors: a man in his 70s with acute or convalescent COVID-19.

V usage is TRBV11-2 and J usage is TRBJ2-1, with D maybe TRBD2 (5 bases). CDR3 length: 17 amino acids. V gave up 5 bases and J gave up 1 base, with 18 bases separating them. Germline V gene sequence: CDR1 SGHAT, CDR2 FQNNGV. The CDR3 bases are TGTGCCAGCAGCGGGTGGGGAGCGGCTCTATCCTACAATGAGCAGTTCTTC. Protein product: CASSGWGAALSYNEQFF.

This clone was detected only once. J is TRBJ1-6 and V is TRBV7-8, with a possible D match to TRBD1 (5 bases). CDR3 length equals 15 residues. CDR1 is SGHVS and CDR2 is FQNEAQ in the germline V gene. The V and J ends lost 1 base and 10 bases respectively, with 14 bases between them. DNA for the CDR3: TGTGCCAGCAGCTTAGGTCGGGGGGGTTGGTCACCCCTCCACTTT. Its protein is CASSLGRGGWSPLHF.

In DNA form, the CDR3 reads TGTGCCAGCAGTTACCACGGGGTCCAGCCCCAGCATTTT. Its translation: CASSYHGVQPQHF. V and J are TRBV28 and TRBJ1-5; D is uncertain. This CDR3 comprises 13 residues. From germline, CDR1 is MDHEN and CDR2 SYDVKM. V lost 4 bases and J lost 7, with 11 bases in between.

The V gene is TRBV7-9, the J gene TRBJ2-3, with a weak D call TRBD2 (7 bases). Looked up from germline, CDR1 is SEHNR and CDR2 is FQNEAQ (reference sequence). The V gene lost 5 bases and the J gene lost 2 bases, with 20 bases spanning the gap. This CDR3 comprises 17 residues. The DNA of the CDR3 is TGTGCCAGCAGCCCCGGGCGGGGGCTTCTTTACACAGATACGCAGTATTTT. It yields the protein CASSPGRGLLYTDTQYF.

The chain carries TRBV27 and TRBJ1-6, with D maybe TRBD1 (6 bases). Germline V lookup: CDR1 MNHEY, CDR2 SMNVEV (reference sequence). The ends were cut back, 0 bases at V and 9 bases at J, with 9 bases in the middle. The CDR3 contains 14 residues. The CDR3 DNA sequence: TGTGCCAGCAGTTTATCGTTAGGGGGTTCACCCCTCCACTTT. It translates to CASSLSLGGSPLHF.

V usage is TRBV9 and J usage is TRBJ2-7; the match to TRBD1 covers 7 bases. V dropped 0 bases and J dropped 5; count of bases not matched to a gene: 8. There are 15 residues in the CDR3. The V gene's germline CDR1 is SGDLS and CDR2 YYNGEE. CDR3 nucleotide sequence: TGTGCCAGCAGCGTAGAAGACAGGGCGAGAGACGAGCAGTACTTC. Translated: CASSVEDRARDEQYF.

The chain is built from TRBV27 and TRBJ2-7, with D perhaps matching TRBD2 (6 bases). V shed 5 bases and J shed 0 bases, with 11 bases lying between them. The CDR3 has 14 amino acids. CDR1 MNHEY and CDR2 SMNVEV come from the germline V gene (reference sequence). The CDR3 nucleotides are TGTGCCAGCAGTCTTAGCGGTTTCTCCTACGAGCAGTACTTC. Protein product: CASSLSGFSYEQYF.

This clone has just one count. The chain carries TRBV3-1 (or the pseudogene TRBV3-2) and TRBJ2-5, with TRBD1 as a possible D gene (6 bases). CDR1 and CDR2 from the germline V gene are LGHDT and YNNKEL (reference sequence). The CDR3 runs to 17 residues. V was cut by 1 base and J by 1 base, with 16 bases left in between. Written as DNA, the CDR3 is TGTGCCAGCAGCCAAGGGGGAGTAACAGGGACCCAAGAGACCCAGTACTTC. This translates into CASSQGGVTGTQETQYF.

The chain combines TRBV10-1 with TRBJ2-5, with D tentatively TRBD2 (5 bases). This CDR3 has 14 amino acids. From germline, CDR1 is WNHNN and CDR2 SYGVQD (reference sequence). Trimming left V 6 bases short and J 5 bases short, with 16 bases between. CDR3: CASSTKNQRETQYF. CDR3 sequence (DNA): TGCGCCAGCAGCACCAAAAACCAGCGGGAGACCCAGTACTTC.

The chain joins TRBV28 to TRBJ2-1, with a tentative D call TRBD2 (5 bases). Germline V gives CDR1 MDHEN, CDR2 SYDVKM. The CDR3 length is 16 residues. V was trimmed by 4 bases and J by 2 bases, leaving 15 bases between them. The CDR3: CASSSPFEGPYNEQFF. The DNA for the CDR3 is TGTGCCAGCAGTTCCCCCTTCGAGGGCCCCTACAATGAGCAGTTCTTC.

The CDR3 sequence is CASGASSYNEQFF. CDR3 nucleotides: TGTGCCAGTGGGGCTAGCTCCTACAATGAGCAGTTCTTC. This chain joins TRBV19 and TRBJ2-1, with D possibly being TRBD1 (5 bases). Germline V CDR1 and CDR2: LNHDA, SQIVND (reference sequence). The V end lost 8 bases, the J end lost 0 bases, and 8 bases lay between the germline ends. The CDR3 covers 13 residues. The complete variable domain, with remaining parts taken from reference TRBV19 and TRBJ2-1, reads DGGITQSPKYLFRKEGQNVTLSCEQNLNHDAMYWYRQDPGQGLRLIYYSQIVNDFQKGDIAEGYSVSREKKESFPLTVTSAQKNPTAFYLCASGASSYNEQFFGPGTRLTVL.

The chain recombines TRBV3-1 (or the pseudogene TRBV3-2) with TRBJ2-7; 14 nucleotides line up with TRBD2. Germline trimming cut 4 bases from V and 6 bases from J; bases unmatched to any gene: 5. The V gene's germline CDR1 is LGHDT and CDR2 YNNKEL (reference sequence). The CDR3 is 15 amino acids. CDR3 amino acids: CASSRGLAGDPEQYF. The DNA of the CDR3 is TGTGCCAGCAGCCGGGGACTAGCGGGAGACCCCGAGCAGTACTTC.

The chain couples TRBV7-2 to TRBJ2-1; 7 bases agree with TRBD2. V shed 1 base and J 4 bases; nucleotides not matched to a gene: 7. This CDR3 region has 16 residues. Per the germline V gene, CDR1 is SGHTA and CDR2 is FQGNSA. The CDR3 is CASSLGRGGEYNEQFF. The CDR3 DNA sequence: TGTGCCAGCAGCTTAGGGCGGGGAGGGGAGTACAATGAGCAGTTCTTC.

The V and J genes are TRBV19 and TRBJ1-1, with 8 bases identical to TRBD1. CDR3 length equals 13 residues. From germline, CDR1 is LNHDA and CDR2 SQIVND (reference sequence). V lost 5 bases, J lost 4 bases, and 3 bases stayed unmatched. This CDR3 is CASSFTGGTEAFF. CDR3 in DNA: TGTGCCAGTAGTTTCACAGGGGGCACTGAAGCTTTCTTT.

This chain joins TRBV7-9 and TRBJ1-1; 10 nucleotides match TRBD1. After removal of 5 bases from V and 6 bases from J, the junction contained 3 bases not matched to a gene. The CDR3 is made up of 13 amino acids. CDR1 is SEHNR and CDR2 is FQNEAQ in the germline V gene (reference sequence). The CDR3 sequence: CASSRDRGAEAFF. The CDR3 coding sequence is TGTGCCAGCAGCAGGGACAGGGGAGCTGAAGCTTTCTTT.

This chain links TRBV5-6 with TRBJ2-7; D perhaps matches TRBD1 (6 bases). In germline, CDR1 is SGHDT, CDR2 YYEEEE. The V end was cut by 4 bases, the J end by 0 bases, with 8 bases between. The CDR3 totals 13 residues. For the CDR3, the DNA is TGTGCCAGCAGCGGGGGCAGCTCCTACGAGCAGTACTTC. Protein product: CASSGGSSYEQYF.

This clone has just one count. The chain combines TRBV6-5 with TRBJ1-2, with 8 bases that match TRBD1. Trimming at V came to 6 bases and at J to 4 bases, leaving 7 bases not matched to a gene. Germline CDR1 is MNHEY and CDR2 is SVGAGI. CDR3 length: 14 residues. DNA of the CDR3: TGTGCCAGCAGGCCGACAGGGGCCTTCTATGGCTACACCTTC. Translated: CASRPTGAFYGYTF.

The CDR3 reads CAISDLGGGEQYF. The CDR3 nucleotides are TGTGCCATCAGTGACCTAGGGGGAGGGGAGCAGTACTTC. The rearrangement joins TRBV10-3 to TRBJ2-7, with D maybe TRBD2 (7 bases). There are 13 residues in the CDR3. Germline CDR1 reads ENHRY; CDR2 reads SYGVKD. The V gene lost 3 bases and the J gene lost 7 bases, with 13 bases spanning the gap.

This rearrangement joins TRBV28 to TRBJ2-3, with TRBD2 matching 10 bases. Germline CDR1 reads MDHEN; CDR2 reads SYDVKM. The junction had 8 bases not matched to a gene; V was cut back by 5 bases and J by 6 bases. CDR3 length equals 15 residues. CDR3 sequence reads: CASSPSGSGVDTQYF. The CDR3, as DNA: TGTGCCAGCAGTCCTAGCGGGAGCGGCGTGGATACGCAGTATTTT.

The V call is TRBV28, the J call TRBJ2-7; 10 nucleotides line up with TRBD2. The germline CDR1 and CDR2 sequences are MDHEN and SYDVKM. The length of the CDR3 is 14 residues. V was clipped by 8 bases and J by 2 bases; unmatched bases: 6. CDR3 DNA: TGTGCCAGCTTAAGCGGGAGGGCGACCTACGAGCAGTACTTC. It is translated as CASLSGRATYEQYF.

The chain employs TRBV24-1 and TRBJ2-3, with 9 bases that match TRBD2. V shed 9 bases and J 4 bases; nucleotides not matched to a gene: 4. CDR3 length: 13 amino acids. Germline CDR1 is KGHDR and CDR2 is SFDVKD. Here the CDR3 reads CATRSSGADTQYF. Here the CDR3 DNA reads TGTGCCACCCGGTCTAGCGGGGCAGATACGCAGTATTTT.

This clone was counted a few times. The chain recombines TRBV27 with TRBJ1-2; 7 bases map to TRBD1. Germline V gene data show CDR1 as MNHEY and CDR2 as SMNVEV (reference sequence). Trimming at V came to 2 bases and at J to 0 bases, leaving 9 bases not matched to a gene. CDR3 length: 17 amino acids. This CDR3 reads CASSLQGQLATNYGYTF. DNA of the CDR3: TGTGCCAGCAGTTTACAGGGACAGCTGGCTACTAACTATGGCTACACCTTC.

This chain uses TRBV11-2 with TRBJ1-1; 7 bases fit TRBD1. Trimming at V came to 0 bases and at J to 4 bases, leaving 5 bases not matched to a gene. The CDR3 is made up of 15 amino acids. In germline, CDR1 is SGHAT, CDR2 FQNNGV. The CDR3 loop is CASSLDPGDSTEAFF. The DNA for the CDR3 is TGTGCCAGCAGCTTAGACCCAGGGGACAGCACTGAAGCTTTCTTT.